The TCR beta chain described here comes from a study of cytomegalovirus exposure and HLA in healthy donors. As for the study in general: The 90 to 150 validation repertoires used the same platform as the 666 first-cohort repertoires, a later analysis reported. Whole-study findings and limits: The finding came from a later analysis; first-cohort TCR clusters tended to co-occur in the 120 or so validation repertoires. Many donors carried some public TCRs, although rarity characterized most TCR sequences.

Only in-frame clones appear in the TCRdb table, and some are missing; sequencing was by immunoSEQ multiplex PCR. The top ten hold around 5% of the sample, which has roughly 150,000 clones, 85% to 90% seen once. As regards this clone: Its antigen remains unidentified. Other nucleotide sequences in the sample specify the same CDR3.

Trimming removed 4 bases from V and 3 bases from J, with 17 bases in between. Germline CDR1 and CDR2: SGDLS and YYNGEE. The CDR3 sequence is 16 residues long. Sequences were obtained from PBMCs. This clonotype originated in a woman under 40 in good health and CMV-seronegative. This chain links TRBV9 with TRBJ2-1; tentatively, D is TRBD2 (7 bases). The chain's CDR3 is CASSPGGGRSYNEQFF. The CDR3 DNA reads TGTGCCAGCAGCCCGGGGGGCGGCCGAAGCTACAATGAGCAGTTCTTC.